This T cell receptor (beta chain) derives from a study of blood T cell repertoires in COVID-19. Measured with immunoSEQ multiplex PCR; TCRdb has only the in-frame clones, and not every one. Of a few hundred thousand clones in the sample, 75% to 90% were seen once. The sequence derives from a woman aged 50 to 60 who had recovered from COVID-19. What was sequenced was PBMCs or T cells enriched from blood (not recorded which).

DNA of the CDR3: TGCGCCAGCAGCCCCCGGGACAGGGGTGGGACAGATACGCAGTATTTT. Translating it yields CASSPRDRGGTDTQYF. V is TRBV5-1 and J is TRBJ2-3; TRBD1 aligns across 10 bases. With V trimmed by 4 bases and J by 3 bases, 8 bases remained unmatched. Germline V CDR1 and CDR2: SGHRS, YFSETQ. This CDR3 is built from 16 residues. The full variable domain, in which reference TRBV5-1 and TRBJ2-3 provide the parts outside the CDR3, is KAGVTQTPRYLIKTRGQQVTLSCSPISGHRSVSWYQQTPGQGLQFLFEYFSETQRNKGNFPGRFSGRQFSNSRSEMNVSTLELGDSALYLCASSPRDRGGTDTQYFGPGTRLTVL.